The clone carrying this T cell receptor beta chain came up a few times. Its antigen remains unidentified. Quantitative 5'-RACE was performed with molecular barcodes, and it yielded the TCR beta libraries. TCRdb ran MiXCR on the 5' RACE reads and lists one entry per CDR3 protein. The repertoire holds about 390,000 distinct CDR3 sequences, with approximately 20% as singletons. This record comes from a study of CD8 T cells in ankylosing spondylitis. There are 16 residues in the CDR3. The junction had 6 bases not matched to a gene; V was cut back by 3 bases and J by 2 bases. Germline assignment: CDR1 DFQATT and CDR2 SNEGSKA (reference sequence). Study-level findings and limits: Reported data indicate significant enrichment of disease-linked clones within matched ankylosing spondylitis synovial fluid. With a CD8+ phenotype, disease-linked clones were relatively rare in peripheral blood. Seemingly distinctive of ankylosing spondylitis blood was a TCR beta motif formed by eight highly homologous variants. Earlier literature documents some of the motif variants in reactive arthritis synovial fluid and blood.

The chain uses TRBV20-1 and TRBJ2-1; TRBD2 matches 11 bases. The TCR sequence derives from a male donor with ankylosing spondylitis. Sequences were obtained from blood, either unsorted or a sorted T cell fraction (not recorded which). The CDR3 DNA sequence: TGCAGTGCTAGCACTAGCGGGAGCCCCACCTACAATGAGCAGTTCTTC. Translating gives CSASTSGSPTYNEQFF.